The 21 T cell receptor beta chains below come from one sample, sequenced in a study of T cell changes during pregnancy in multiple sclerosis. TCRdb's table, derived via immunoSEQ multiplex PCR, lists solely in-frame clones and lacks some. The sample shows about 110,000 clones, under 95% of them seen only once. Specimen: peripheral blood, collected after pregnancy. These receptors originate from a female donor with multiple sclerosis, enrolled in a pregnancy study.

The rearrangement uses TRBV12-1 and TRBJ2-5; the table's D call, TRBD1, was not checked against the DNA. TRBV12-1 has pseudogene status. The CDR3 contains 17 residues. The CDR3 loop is CASSDDFNRTYQETQYF. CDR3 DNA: TGTGCCAGCAGCGACGACTTCAACAGGACGTACCAAGAGACCCAGTACTTC.

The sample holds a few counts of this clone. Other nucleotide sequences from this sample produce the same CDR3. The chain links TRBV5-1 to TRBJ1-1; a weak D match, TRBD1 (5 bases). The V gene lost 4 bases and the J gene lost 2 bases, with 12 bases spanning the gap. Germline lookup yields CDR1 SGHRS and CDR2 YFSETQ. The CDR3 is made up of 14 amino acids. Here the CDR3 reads CASSPDTLNTEAFF. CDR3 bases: TGCGCCAGCAGCCCGGACACTTTAAACACTGAAGCTTTCTTT.

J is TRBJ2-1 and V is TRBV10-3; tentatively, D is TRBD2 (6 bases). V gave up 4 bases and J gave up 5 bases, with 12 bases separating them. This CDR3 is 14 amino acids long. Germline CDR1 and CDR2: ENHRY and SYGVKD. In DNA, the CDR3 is TGTGCCATCAGTGCCCGGGAGACGGACAATGAGCAGTTCTTC. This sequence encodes CAISARETDNEQFF.

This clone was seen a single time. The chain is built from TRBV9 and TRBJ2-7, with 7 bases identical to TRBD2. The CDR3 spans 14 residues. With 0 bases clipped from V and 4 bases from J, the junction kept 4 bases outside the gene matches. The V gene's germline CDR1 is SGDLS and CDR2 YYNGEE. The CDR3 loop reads CASSVGTRPYEQYF. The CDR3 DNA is TGTGCCAGCAGCGTAGGGACTAGGCCTTACGAGCAGTACTTC.

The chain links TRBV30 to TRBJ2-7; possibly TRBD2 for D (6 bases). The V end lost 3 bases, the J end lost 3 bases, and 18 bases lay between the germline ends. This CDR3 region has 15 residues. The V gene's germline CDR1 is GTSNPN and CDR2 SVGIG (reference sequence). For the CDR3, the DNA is TGTGCCTGGAGGGCCGCACTGGCGGGGATCTACGAGCAGTACTTC. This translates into CAWRAALAGIYEQYF. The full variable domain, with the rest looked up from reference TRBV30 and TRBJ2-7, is SQTIHQWPATLVQPVGSPLSLECTVEGTSNPNLYWYRQAAGRGLQLLFYSVGIGQISSEVPQNLSASRPQDRQFILSSKKLLLSDSGFYLCAWRAALAGIYEQYFGPGTRLTVT.

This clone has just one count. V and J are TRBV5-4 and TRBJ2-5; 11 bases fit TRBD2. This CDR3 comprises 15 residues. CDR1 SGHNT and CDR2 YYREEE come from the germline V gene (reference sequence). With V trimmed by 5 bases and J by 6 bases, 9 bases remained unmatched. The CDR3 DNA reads TGTGCCAGCAGTCCCGGGACTAGCGGTACACAGACCCAGTACTTC. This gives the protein CASSPGTSGTQTQYF.

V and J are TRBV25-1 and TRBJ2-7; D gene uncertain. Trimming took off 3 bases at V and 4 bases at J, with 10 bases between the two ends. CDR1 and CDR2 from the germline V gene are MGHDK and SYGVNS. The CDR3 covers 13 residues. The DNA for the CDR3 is TGTGCCAGCAGTGATGGGCTTCCATACGAGCAGTACTTC. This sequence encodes CASSDGLPYEQYF.

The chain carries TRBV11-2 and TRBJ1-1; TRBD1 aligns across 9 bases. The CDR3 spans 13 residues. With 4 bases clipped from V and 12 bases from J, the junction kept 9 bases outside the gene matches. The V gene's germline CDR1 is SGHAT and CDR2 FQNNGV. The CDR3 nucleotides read TGTGCCAGCAGCTCATCCGGGACAGGGAGGACTTTCTTT. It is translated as CASSSSGTGRTFF.

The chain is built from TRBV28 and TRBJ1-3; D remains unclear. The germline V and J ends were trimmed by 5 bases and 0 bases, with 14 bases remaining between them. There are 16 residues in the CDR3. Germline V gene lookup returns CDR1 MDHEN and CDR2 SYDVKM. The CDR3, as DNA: TGTGCCAGCAGTCCCCCGCGGGCATACTCTGGAAACACCATATATTTT. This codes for CASSPPRAYSGNTIYF.

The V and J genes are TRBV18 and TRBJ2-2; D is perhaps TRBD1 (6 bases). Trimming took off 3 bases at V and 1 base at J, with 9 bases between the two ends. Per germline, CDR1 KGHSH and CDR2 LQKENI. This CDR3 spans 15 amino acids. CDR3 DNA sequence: TGTGCCAGCTCACCTACGACAGGGAACACCGGGGAGCTGTTTTTT. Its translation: CASSPTTGNTGELFF. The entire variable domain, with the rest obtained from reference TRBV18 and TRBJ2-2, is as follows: NAGVMQNPRHLVRRRGQEARLRCSPMKGHSHVYWYRQLPEEGLKFMVYLQKENIIDESGMPKERFSAEFPKEGPSILRIQQVVRGDSAAYFCASSPTTGNTGELFFGEGSRLTVL.

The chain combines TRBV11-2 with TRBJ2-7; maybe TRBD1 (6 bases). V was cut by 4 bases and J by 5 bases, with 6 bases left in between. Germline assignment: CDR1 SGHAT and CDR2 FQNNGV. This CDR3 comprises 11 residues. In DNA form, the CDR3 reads TGTGCCAGCAGCTACAGGGACGAGCAGTACTTC. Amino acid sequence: CASSYRDEQYF.

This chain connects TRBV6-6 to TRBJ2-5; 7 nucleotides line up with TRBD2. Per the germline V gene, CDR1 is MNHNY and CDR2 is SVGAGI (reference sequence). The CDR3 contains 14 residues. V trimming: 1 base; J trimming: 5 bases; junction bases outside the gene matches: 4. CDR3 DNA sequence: TGTGCCAGCAGTTACTTGAGGGAGGGGGAGACCCAGTACTTC. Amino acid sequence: CASSYLREGETQYF.

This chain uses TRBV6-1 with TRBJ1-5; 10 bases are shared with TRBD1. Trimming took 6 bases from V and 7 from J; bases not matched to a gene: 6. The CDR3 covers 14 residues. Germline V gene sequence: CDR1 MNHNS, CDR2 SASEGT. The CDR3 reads CASRETGGYQPQHF. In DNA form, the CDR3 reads TGTGCCAGCAGGGAGACAGGGGGCTACCAGCCCCAGCATTTT.

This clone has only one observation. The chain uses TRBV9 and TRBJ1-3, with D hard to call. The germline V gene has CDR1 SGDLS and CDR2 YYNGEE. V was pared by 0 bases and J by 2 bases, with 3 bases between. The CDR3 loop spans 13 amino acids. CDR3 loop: CASSVEPGNTIYF. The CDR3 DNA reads TGTGCCAGCAGCGTAGAGCCTGGAAACACCATATATTTT.

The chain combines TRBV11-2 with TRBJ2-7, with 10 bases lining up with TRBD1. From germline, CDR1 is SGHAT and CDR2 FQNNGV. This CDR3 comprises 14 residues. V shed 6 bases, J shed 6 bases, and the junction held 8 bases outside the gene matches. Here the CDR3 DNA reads TGTGCCAGCAGTTCCGGGACAGGGGCCGCCGAGCAGTACTTC. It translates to CASSSGTGAAEQYF.

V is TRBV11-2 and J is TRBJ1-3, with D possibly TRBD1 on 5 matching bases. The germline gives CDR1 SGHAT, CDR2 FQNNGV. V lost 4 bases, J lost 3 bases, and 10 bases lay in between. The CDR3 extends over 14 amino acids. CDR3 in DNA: TGTGCCAGCAGCTCGCTAGGGGTTGGAAACACCATATATTTT. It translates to CASSSLGVGNTIYF. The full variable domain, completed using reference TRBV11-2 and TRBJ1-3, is EAGVAQSPRYKIIEKRQSVAFWCNPISGHATLYWYQQILGQGPKLLIQFQNNGVVDDSQLPKDRFSAERLKGVDSTLKIQPAKLEDSAVYLCASSSLGVGNTIYFGEGSWLTVV.

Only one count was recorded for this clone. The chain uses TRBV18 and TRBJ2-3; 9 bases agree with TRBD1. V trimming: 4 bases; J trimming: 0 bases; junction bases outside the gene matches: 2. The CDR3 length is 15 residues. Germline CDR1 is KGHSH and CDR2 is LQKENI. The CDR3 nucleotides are TGTGCCAGCTCACAAGGGACAGGGAGCACAGATACGCAGTATTTT. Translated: CASSQGTGSTDTQYF.

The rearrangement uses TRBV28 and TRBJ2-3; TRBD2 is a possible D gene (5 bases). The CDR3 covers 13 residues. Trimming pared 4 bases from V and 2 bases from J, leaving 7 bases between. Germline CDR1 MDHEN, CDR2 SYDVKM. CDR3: CASSSGNTDTQYF. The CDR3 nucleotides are TGTGCCAGCAGTTCCGGGAACACAGATACGCAGTATTTT.

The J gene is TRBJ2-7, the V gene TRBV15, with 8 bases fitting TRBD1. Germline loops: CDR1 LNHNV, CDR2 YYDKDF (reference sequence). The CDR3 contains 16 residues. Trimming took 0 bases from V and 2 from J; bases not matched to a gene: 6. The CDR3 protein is CATSRDTGTGAYEQYF. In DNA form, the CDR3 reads TGTGCCACCAGCAGAGACACCGGGACAGGAGCCTACGAGCAGTACTTC.

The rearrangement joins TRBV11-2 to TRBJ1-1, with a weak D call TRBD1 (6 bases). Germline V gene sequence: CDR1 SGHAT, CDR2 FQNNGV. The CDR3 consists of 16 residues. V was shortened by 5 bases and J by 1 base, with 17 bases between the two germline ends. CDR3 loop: CASSVRDMGRNTEAFF. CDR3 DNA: TGTGCCAGCAGCGTGAGGGACATGGGCAGGAACACTGAAGCTTTCTTT.

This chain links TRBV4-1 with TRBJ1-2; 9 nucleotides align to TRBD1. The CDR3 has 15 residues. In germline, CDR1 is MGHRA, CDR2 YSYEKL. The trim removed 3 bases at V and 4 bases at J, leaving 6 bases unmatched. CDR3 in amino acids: CASSQANRGLYGYTF. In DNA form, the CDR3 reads TGCGCCAGCAGCCAGGCGAACAGGGGGCTCTATGGCTACACCTTC.